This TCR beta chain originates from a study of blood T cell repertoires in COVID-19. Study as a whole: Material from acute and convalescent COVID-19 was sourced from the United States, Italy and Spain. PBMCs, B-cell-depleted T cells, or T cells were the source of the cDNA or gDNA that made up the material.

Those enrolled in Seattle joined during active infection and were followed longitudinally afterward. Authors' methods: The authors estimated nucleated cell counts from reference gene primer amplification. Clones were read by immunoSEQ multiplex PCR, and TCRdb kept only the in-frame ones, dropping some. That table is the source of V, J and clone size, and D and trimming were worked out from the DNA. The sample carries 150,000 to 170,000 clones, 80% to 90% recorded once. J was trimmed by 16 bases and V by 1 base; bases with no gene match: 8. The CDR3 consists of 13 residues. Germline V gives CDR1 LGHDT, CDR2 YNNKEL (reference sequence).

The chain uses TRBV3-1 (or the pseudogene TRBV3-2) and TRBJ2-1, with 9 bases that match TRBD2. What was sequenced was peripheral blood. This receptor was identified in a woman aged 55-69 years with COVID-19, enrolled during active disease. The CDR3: CASSQGRGGLVFF. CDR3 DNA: TGTGCCAGCAGCCAAGGGCGGGGGGGCCTCGTCTTCTTC.